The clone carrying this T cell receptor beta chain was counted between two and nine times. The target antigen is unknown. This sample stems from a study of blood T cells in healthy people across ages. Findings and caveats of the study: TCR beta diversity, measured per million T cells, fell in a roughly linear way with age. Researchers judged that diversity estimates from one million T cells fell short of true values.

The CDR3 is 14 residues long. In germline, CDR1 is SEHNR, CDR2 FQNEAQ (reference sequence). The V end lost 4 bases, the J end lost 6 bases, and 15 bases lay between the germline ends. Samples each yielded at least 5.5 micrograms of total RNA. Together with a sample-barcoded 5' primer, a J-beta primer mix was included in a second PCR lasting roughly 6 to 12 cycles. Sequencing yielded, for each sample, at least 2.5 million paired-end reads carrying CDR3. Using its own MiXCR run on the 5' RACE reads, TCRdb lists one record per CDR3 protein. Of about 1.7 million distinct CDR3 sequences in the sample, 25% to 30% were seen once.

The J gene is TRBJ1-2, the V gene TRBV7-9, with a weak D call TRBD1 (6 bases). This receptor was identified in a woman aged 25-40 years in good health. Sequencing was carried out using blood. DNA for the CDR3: TGTGCCAGCAGCTCAGGGGCACCAATGGATGGCTACACCTTC. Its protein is CASSSGAPMDGYTF.